A selection of T cell receptor beta chains follows, all from one sample in a study of shared T cell receptors in the human thymus. The assay was immunoSEQ multiplex PCR, and TCRdb's table has in-frame clones only and misses some. The sample lists around 340,000 clones; roughly 94% were seen once. Input material: thymocytes. The source is a human donor. Each CDR3 is given with its conserved first and last residue. A D gene is named only where the DNA matches it firmly. Clone size appears in some rows only: once, few, many, or a class for an expanded clone.

. | TRBJ1-5 | . | TRBV28 | TGTGCCATCAACAAGGGCGATAGCAATCAGCCCCAGCATTTT | CAINKGDSNQPQHF
. | TRBJ1-5 | TRBD1 | TRBV19 | TGTGCCAGTACCGCCAACAGGGGGTATAGCAATCAGCCCCAGCATTTT | CASTANRGYSNQPQHF
. | TRBJ1-5 | TRBD1 | TRBV28 | TGTGCCAGCAGTTTTGGGACAGACAATCAGCCCCAGCATTTT | CASSFGTDNQPQHF
. | TRBJ2-7 | . | TRBV30 | TGTGCCTGGAGCGAGAGGGGTCTAGTTCCTAAGGGGAAGTGCGAGCAGTACTTC | CAWSERGLVPKGKCEQYF
. | TRBJ2-3 | . | TRBV4-2 | TGTGCCAGCAGCCAAGAATCAAGGGGACCACCGTTAGATACGCAGTATTTT | CASSQESRGPPLDTQYF
. | TRBJ1-4 | . | TRBV28 | TGTGCCAGCAGTCCCAGACAGAGCCCTAATGAAAAACTGTTTTTT | CASSPRQSPNEKLFF
. | TRBJ2-7 | TRBD2 | TRBV10-2 | TGCGCCAGCAGTGAGGGGAACCGACTAGCGGAAGTCTACGAGCAGTACTTC | CASSEGNRLAEVYEQYF
. | TRBJ1-1 | . | TRBV2 | TGTGCCAGCAGCGAACAACCCGATTTTGACACTGAAGCTTTCTTT | CASSEQPDFDTEAFF
. | TRBJ2-7 | . | TRBV5-6 | TGTGCCAGCAGCTTTGACGAGCAGTACTTC | CASSFDEQYF
. | TRBJ2-4 | . | TRBV23-1 | TGCGCCAGCAGTCCGGTGAGGGGGGGAAGAAAAGCCAAAAACATTCAGTACTTC | CASSPVRGGRKAKNIQYF
. | TRBJ1-1 | . | TRBV19 | TGTGCCAGTACCCTTAAAGGACCGCTCCTAAGATGGGACACTGAAGCTTTCTTT | CASTLKGPLLRWDTEAFF
. | TRBJ2-1 | TRBD2 | TRBV19 | TGTGCCAGTAGTCACAAGCCCGGGACTAGCGGGACTCCCTACAATGAGCAGTTCTTC | CASSHKPGTSGTPYNEQFF
. | TRBJ2-7 | . | TRBV21-1 | TGTGCCAGCAGCTTCCGGGCCCAGGGGGTAGGTGAGTCCTACGAGCAGTACTTC | CASSFRAQGVGESYEQYF
. | TRBJ2-1 | TRBD2 | TRBV10-3 | TGTGCCATCAGTGAGTCTAGCGGGAGATACAATGAGCAGTTCTTC | CAISESSGRYNEQFF
. | TRBJ2-7 | . | TRBV19 | TGTGCCAGTAGTATAGCAGGGTTCTCCTACGAGCAGTACTTC | CASSIAGFSYEQYF
. | TRBJ2-1 | . | TRBV21-1 | TGTGCCAGCAGCAAAGCTAGCGCGAGCTCCTACAATGAGCAGTTCTTC | CASSKASASSYNEQFF
once | TRBJ2-7 | TRBD1 | TRBV28 | TGTGCCAGCAGTCCTATCCACGGGACAGGGGCCTACGAGCAGTACTTC | CASSPIHGTGAYEQYF
. | TRBJ1-2 | . | TRBV19 | TGTGCCAGTTGTCCTCCTTATGGCTACACCTTC | CASCPPYGYTF
. | TRBJ2-1 | TRBD2 | TRBV12-5 | TGTGCTAGTGGTTTGGATGGGACTGATAGCGGGAGCTCCTACAATGAGCAGTTCTTC | CASGLDGTDSGSSYNEQFF
once | TRBJ1-5 | . | TRBV27 | TGTGCCAGCAGTTTAGGTAGCAATCAGCCCCAGCATTTT | CASSLGSNQPQHF
. | TRBJ1-6 | . | TRBV5-6 | TGTGCCAGCAGAAAGTACAGGGTGCGGTCACCCCTCCACTTT | CASRKYRVRSPLHF
once | TRBJ2-3 | . | TRBV5-1 | TGCGCCAGCAGCGCCCCTCTCGGTCCGGGACCCCACACAGATACGCAGTATTTT | CASSAPLGPGPHTDTQYF
. | TRBJ2-7 | TRBD2 | TRBV6-1 | TGTGCCAGCAGTGAAGGGGGACTAGCGGGTACCTACGAGCAGTACTTC | CASSEGGLAGTYEQYF
. | TRBJ2-7 | . | TRBV28 | TGTGCCAGCAGTTCCCTGGTGGGGGTCCCACTCGACGAGCAGTACTTC | CASSSLVGVPLDEQYF
once | TRBJ1-5 | TRBD1 | TRBV13 | TGTGCCAGCAGCTCGATGGGACAGGGAGGCCAGCCCCAGCATTTT | CASSSMGQGGQPQHF
. | TRBJ1-4 | . | TRBV30 | TGTGCCTGGTGTCTTGGAGTGGAAGCTGAAAAACTGTTTTTT | CAWCLGVEAEKLFF
. | TRBJ2-1 | . | TRBV28 | TGTGCCAGCCAACACCGGAATGAGCAGTTCTTC | CASQHRNEQFF
. | TRBJ1-1 | . | TRBV10-2 | TGCGCCAGCATACAGGGCCGCGGGGTGGCTATGAACACTGAAGCTTTCTTT | CASIQGRGVAMNTEAFF
. | TRBJ2-7 | TRBD1 | TRBV5-1 | TGCGCCAGCAGCATCCGGGACAGGGTGGACGAGCAGTACTTC | CASSIRDRVDEQYF
once | TRBJ1-1 | . | TRBV14 | TGTGCCAGCAGAGGTCTCGACACTGAAGCTTTCTTT | CASRGLDTEAFF
. | TRBJ2-1 | TRBD1 | TRBV28 | TGTGCCAGCAGTTTTGGATTTACAGGGGGATATGAGCAGTTCTTC | CASSFGFTGGYEQFF